This T cell receptor (beta chain) was found in a study of T cells in tuberculosis. Per the germline V gene, CDR1 is MDHEN and CDR2 is SYDVKM. V trimming: 7 bases; J trimming: 2 bases; junction bases outside the gene matches: 13. The CDR3 consists of 17 residues. General study results and limits: GEM motif frequencies gave 55% to 75% accuracy; the GMM repertoire gave approximately 90%.

The protocol was immunoSEQ multiplex PCR, while the TCRdb copy is restricted to in-frame clones and leaves out a portion. The table records 44,000 or so clones, more than 90% of them present only once. This clone was seen a single time. What it binds is not known. Sequencing input: PBMCs. The clonotype comes from a donor aged 10-30 years with latent tuberculosis or without tuberculosis infection. The V gene is TRBV28, the J gene TRBJ2-1; 8 bases fit TRBD2. The CDR3: CASTSLGGGLAYNEQFF. The CDR3 nucleotides read TGTGCCAGCACCTCACTCGGGGGGGGATTAGCCTACAATGAGCAGTTCTTC.